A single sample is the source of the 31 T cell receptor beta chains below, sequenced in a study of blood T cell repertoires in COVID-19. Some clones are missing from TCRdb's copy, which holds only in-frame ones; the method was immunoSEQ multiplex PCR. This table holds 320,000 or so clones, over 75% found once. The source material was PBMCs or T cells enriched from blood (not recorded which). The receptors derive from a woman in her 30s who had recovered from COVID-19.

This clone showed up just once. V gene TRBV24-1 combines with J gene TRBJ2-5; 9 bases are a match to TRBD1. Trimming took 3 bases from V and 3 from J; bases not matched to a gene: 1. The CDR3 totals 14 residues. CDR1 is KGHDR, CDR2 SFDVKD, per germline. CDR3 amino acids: CATSDRDREETQYF. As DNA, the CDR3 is TGTGCCACCAGTGATCGGGACAGGGAAGAGACCCAGTACTTC.

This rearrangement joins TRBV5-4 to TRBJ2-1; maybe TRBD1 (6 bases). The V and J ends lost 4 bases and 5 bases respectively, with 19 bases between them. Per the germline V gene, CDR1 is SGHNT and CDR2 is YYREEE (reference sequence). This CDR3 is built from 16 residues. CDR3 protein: CASSAASGQDNNEQFF. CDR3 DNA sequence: TGTGCCAGCAGCGCCGCATCGGGACAAGATAACAATGAGCAGTTCTTC.

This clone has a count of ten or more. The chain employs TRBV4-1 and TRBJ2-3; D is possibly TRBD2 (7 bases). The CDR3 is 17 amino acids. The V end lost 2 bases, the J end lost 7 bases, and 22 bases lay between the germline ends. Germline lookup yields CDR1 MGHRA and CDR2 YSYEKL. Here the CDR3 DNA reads TGCGCCAGCAGCCAACCACCGGGACTACCTAGGGGGAATACGCAGTATTTT. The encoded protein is CASSQPPGLPRGNTQYF.

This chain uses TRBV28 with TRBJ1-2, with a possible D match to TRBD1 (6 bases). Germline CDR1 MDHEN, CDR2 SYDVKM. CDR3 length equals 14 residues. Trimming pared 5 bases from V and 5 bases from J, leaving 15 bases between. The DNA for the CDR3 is TGTGCCAGCAGTCAGGGGAAGCGCCTATATGGCTACACCTTC. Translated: CASSQGKRLYGYTF.

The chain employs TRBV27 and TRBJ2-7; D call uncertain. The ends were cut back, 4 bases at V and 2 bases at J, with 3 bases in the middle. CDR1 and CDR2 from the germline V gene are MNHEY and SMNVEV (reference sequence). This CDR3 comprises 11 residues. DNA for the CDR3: TGTGCCAGCAGTTCGGCCTACGAGCAGTACTTC. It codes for CASSSAYEQYF.

The CDR3 sequence is CASSPRLDTSTDTQYF. CDR3 coding DNA: TGTGCCAGCAGCCCGCGACTAGACACTAGCACAGATACGCAGTATTTT. This chain joins TRBV7-9 and TRBJ2-3; possibly TRBD2 for D (6 bases). The V end lost 5 bases, the J end lost 0 bases, and 15 bases lay between the germline ends. Germline CDR1 reads SEHNR; CDR2 reads FQNEAQ (reference sequence). The length of the CDR3 is 16 residues.

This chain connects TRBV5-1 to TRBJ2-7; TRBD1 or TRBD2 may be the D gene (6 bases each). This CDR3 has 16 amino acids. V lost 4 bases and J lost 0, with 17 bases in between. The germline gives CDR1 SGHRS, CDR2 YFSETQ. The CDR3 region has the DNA TGCGCCAGCAGCCTGGAGGGCAGGGGATTCTCCTACGAGCAGTACTTC. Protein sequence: CASSLEGRGFSYEQYF.

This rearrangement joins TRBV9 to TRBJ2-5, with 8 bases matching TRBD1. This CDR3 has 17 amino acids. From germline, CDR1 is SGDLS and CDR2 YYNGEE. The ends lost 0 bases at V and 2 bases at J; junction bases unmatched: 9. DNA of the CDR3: TGTGCCAGCAGCGTAGCGCCCCCAGGACAGGGACAAGAGACCCAGTACTTC. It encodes CASSVAPPGQGQETQYF.

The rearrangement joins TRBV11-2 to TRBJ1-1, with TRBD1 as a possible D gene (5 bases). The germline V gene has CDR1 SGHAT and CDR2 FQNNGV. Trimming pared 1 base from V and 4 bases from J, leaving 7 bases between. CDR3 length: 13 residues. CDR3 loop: CASSLVQGTEAFF. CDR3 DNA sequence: TGTGCCAGCAGCTTAGTGCAGGGCACTGAAGCTTTCTTT.

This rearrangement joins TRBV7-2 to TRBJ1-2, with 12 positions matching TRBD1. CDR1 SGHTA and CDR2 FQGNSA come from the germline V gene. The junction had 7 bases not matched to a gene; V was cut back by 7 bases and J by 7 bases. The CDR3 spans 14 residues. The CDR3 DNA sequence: TGTGCCAGCACCGGGGACAGGGGGCTCCGTGGCTACACCTTC. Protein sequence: CASTGDRGLRGYTF.

Here the CDR3 reads CASSPTGWGSPLHF. As DNA, the CDR3 is TGCGCCAGCAGCCCTACAGGTTGGGGCTCACCCCTCCACTTT. The J gene is TRBJ1-6, the V gene TRBV10-1; TRBD1 might be the D (5 bases). The germline CDR1 and CDR2 sequences are WNHNN and SYGVQD (reference sequence). This CDR3 has 14 amino acids. Trimming left V 6 bases short and J 10 bases short, with 16 bases between.

The CDR3 nucleotides are TGTGCCAGCAGAACAGGGGGCCCGAACACTGAAGCTTTCTTT. Translation gives CASRTGGPNTEAFF. The rearrangement links TRBV28 to TRBJ1-1, with 9 nucleotides matching TRBD1. The V gene end was trimmed by 6 bases and the J gene end by 1 base; junction bases not matched to a gene: 3. Germline-derived CDR1 and CDR2 are MDHEN and SYDVKM. The CDR3 loop spans 14 amino acids.

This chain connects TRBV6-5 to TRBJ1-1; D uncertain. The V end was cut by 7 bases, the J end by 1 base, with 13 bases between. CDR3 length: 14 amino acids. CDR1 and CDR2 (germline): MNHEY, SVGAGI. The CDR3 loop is CASNWWHQNTEAFF. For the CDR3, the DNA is TGTGCCAGCAATTGGTGGCATCAGAACACTGAAGCTTTCTTT.

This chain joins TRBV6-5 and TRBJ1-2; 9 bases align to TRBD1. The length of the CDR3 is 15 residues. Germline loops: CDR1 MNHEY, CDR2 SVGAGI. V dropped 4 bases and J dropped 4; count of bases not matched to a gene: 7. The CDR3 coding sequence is TGTGCCAGCAGTTCCCCGGGACAGGGATTCTATGGCTACACCTTC. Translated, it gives CASSSPGQGFYGYTF.

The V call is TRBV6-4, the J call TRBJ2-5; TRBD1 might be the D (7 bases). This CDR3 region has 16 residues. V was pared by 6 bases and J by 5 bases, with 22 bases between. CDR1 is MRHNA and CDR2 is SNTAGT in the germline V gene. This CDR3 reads CASRRQGGVMSETQYF. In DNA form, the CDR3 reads TGTGCCAGCAGACGACAGGGCGGGGTAATGTCGGAGACCCAGTACTTC.

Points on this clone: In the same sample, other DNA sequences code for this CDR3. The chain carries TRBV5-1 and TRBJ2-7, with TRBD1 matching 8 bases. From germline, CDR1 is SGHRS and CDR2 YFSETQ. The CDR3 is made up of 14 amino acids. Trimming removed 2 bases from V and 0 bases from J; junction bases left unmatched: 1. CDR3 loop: CASSFGTGSYEQYF. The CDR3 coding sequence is TGCGCCAGCAGCTTCGGGACAGGCTCCTACGAGCAGTACTTC.

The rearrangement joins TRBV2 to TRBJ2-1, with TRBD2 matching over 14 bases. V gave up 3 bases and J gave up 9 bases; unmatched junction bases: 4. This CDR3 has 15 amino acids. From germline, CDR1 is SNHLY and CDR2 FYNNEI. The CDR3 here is CASSETSGGAGEQFF. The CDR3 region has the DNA TGTGCCAGCAGTGAGACTAGCGGGGGGGCGGGTGAGCAGTTCTTC.

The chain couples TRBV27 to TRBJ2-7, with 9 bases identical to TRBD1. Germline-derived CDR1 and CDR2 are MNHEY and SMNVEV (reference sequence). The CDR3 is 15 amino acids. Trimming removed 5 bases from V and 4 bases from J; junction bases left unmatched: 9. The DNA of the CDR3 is TGTGCCAGCAGTGCCACCGGGACAGGGTTTTACGAGCAGTACTTC. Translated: CASSATGTGFYEQYF.

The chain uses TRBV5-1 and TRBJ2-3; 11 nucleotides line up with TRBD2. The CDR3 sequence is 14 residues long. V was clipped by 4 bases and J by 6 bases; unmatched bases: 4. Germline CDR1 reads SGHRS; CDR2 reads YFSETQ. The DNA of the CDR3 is TGCGCCAGCAGCCCGGGACTAGCGGATGATACGCAGTATTTT. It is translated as CASSPGLADDTQYF.

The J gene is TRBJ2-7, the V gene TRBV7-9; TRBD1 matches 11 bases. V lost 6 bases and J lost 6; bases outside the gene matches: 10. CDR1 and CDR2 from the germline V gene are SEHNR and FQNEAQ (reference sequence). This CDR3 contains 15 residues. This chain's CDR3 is CASSPTSGTGGEQYF. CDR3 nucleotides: TGTGCCAGCAGTCCCACCTCCGGGACAGGGGGCGAGCAGTACTTC.

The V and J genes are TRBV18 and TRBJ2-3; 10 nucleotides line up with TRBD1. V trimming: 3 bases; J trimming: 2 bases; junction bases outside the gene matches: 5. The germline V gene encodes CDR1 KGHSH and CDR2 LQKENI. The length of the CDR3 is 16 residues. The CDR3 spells CASSPGGTGVTDTQYF. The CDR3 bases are TGTGCCAGCTCACCCGGCGGGACAGGGGTCACAGATACGCAGTATTTT.

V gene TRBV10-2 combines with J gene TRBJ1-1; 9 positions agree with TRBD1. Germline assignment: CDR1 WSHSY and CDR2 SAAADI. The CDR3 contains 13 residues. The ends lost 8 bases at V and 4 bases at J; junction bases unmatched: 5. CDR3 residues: CASRSDRGTEAFF. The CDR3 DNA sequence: TGCGCCAGCCGATCGGACAGGGGCACTGAAGCTTTCTTT.

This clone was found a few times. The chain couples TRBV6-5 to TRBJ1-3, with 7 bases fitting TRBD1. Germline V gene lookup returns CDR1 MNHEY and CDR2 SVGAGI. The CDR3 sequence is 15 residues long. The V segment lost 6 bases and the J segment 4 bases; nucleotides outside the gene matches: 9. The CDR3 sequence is CASRVPGGRGNTIYF. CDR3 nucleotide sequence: TGTGCCAGCAGGGTACCAGGGGGTCGCGGAAACACCATATATTTT.

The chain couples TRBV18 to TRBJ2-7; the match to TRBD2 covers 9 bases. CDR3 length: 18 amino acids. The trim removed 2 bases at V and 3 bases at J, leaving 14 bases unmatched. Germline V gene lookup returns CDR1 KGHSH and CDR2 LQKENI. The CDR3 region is CASSPTSGFPPHLYEQYF. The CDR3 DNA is TGTGCCAGCTCACCAACTAGCGGGTTTCCGCCCCACCTCTACGAGCAGTACTTC.

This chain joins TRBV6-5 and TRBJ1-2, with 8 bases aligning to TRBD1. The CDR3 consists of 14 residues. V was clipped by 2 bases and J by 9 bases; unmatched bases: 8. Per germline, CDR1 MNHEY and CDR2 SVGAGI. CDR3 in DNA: TGTGCCAGCAGTTACCTCGGGACAGGACCCCGCTACACCTTC. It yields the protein CASSYLGTGPRYTF.

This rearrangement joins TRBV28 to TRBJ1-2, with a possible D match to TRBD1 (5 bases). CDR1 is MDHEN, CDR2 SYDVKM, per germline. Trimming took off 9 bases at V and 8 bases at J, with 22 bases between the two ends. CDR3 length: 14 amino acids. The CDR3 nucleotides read TGTGCCAGTCAGTCCCCGACAGTACTGGAGGGCTACACCTTC. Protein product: CASQSPTVLEGYTF.

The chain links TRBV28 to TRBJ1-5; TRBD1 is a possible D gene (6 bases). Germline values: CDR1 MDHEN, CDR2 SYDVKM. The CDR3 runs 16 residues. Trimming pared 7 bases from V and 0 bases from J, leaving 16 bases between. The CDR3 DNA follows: TGTGCCAGCACATCTGCGACGGGACATAGCAATCAGCCCCAGCATTTT. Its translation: CASTSATGHSNQPQHF. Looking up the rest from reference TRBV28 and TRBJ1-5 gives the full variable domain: DVKVTQSSRYLVKRTGEKVFLECVQDMDHENMFWYRQDPGLGLRLIYFSYDVKMKEKGDIPEGYSVSREKKERFSLILESASTNQTSMYLCASTSATGHSNQPQHFGDGTRLSIL.

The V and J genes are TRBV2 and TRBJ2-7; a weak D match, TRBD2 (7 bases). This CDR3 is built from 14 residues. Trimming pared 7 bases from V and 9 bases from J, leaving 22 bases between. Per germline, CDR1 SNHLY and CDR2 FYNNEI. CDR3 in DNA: TGTGCCAGCACCGAAGGGGGGGCGGGTCGGTCGCAGTACTTC. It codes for CASTEGGAGRSQYF.

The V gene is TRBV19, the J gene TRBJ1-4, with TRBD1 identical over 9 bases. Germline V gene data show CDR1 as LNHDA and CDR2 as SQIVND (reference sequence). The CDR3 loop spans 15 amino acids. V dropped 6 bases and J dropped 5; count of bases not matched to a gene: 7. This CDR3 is CASSPQGARNEKLFF. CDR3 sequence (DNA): TGTGCCAGTAGCCCACAGGGGGCGCGGAATGAAAAACTGTTTTTT.

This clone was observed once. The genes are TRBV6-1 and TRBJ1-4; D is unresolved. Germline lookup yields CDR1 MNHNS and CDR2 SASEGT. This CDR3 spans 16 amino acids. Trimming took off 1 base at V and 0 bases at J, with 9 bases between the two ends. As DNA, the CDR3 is TGTGCCAGCAGTGAAGAAATACTTCCAACTAATGAAAAACTGTTTTTT. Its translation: CASSEEILPTNEKLFF.

The CDR3 loop is CATSDAGTGNADTQYF. The CDR3 region has the DNA TGTGCCACCAGTGATGCCGGGACAGGGAACGCGGATACGCAGTATTTT. The chain recombines TRBV24-1 with TRBJ2-3, with 9 nucleotides matching TRBD1. The CDR3 runs to 16 residues. V trimming: 3 bases; J trimming: 6 bases; junction bases outside the gene matches: 9. Germline loops: CDR1 KGHDR, CDR2 SFDVKD.